This T cell receptor (beta chain) is from a study of cytomegalovirus exposure and HLA in healthy donors. Findings and limits, study-wide: No immune exposure information besides CMV serostatus was available.

This clone was recorded a few times. Its antigen is not known. 60 Vbeta and 13 Jbeta primers were used in PCR. TCRdb's copy holds only in-frame clones and misses some; the assay was immunoSEQ multiplex PCR. The table has approximately 140,000 clones, approximately 82% seen once. Though nominally healthy at sampling, donors likely had unrecorded immune exposures. The V end was cut by 7 bases, the J end by 4 bases, with 19 bases between. The CDR3 covers 15 residues. The germline gives CDR1 SGHAT, CDR2 FQNNGV. The chain carries TRBV11-2 and TRBJ1-2; TRBD1 might be the D (6 bases). Input material: PBMCs. This receptor was identified in a man aged 35-49 years in good health and CMV-seronegative. The CDR3 region has the DNA TGTGCCAGCACCTTTATTGGGGGGGGCAGCTATGGCTACACCTTC. This codes for CASTFIGGGSYGYTF.